This T cell receptor beta chain was sequenced for a study of blood T cell repertoires in COVID-19. Looking at the study overall: T cells, B-cell-depleted T cells, or PBMCs provided the cDNA or gDNA that served as material.

The V and J ends lost 5 bases and 7 bases, in that order; junction bases with no gene match: 5. Germline lookup yields CDR1 MNHEY and CDR2 SMNVEV (reference sequence). The CDR3 spans 14 residues. In the original workflow: Nucleated cell number was recorded as an estimate derived from reference gene primer amplification. Profiling relied on immunoSEQ multiplex PCR, and the TCRdb table lists in-frame clones only, not all of them. V, J and clone size derive from that table, while D and trimming were established from the DNA sequence. The table shows about 63,000 clones, with 75% to 90% occurring only once. Enrollment of patients from Seattle took place during active infection, with longitudinal follow-up.

What was sequenced was peripheral blood. The TCR comes from a man aged 60-69 years with COVID-19, enrolled during active disease. This sequence joins TRBV27 and TRBJ1-6; 7 bases fit TRBD1. CDR3 loop: CASSAGTANSPLHF. CDR3 nucleotides: TGTGCCAGCAGTGCCGGGACAGCAAATTCACCCCTCCACTTT.